These T cell receptor beta chains were read from a single sample in a study of blood T cell repertoires in COVID-19. Sequencing was performed with immunoSEQ multiplex PCR; in TCRdb, only in-frame clones are kept and a portion is missing. The data show 200,000 to 250,000 clones, 83% seen once. Sequenced material: peripheral blood. These receptors were obtained from a woman aged 25-40 years with COVID-19, enrolled during active disease. Both conserved end residues are trimmed from each CDR3. Clone sizes are given selectively: once, few, many, or a class where the clone is expanded.

J,V,size,CDR3
TRBJ1-5,TRBV4-3,-,ASSQEGPGGPQH
TRBJ2-5,TRBV7-9,-,ASSLGPQGYVTQY
TRBJ1-1,TRBV2,-,ASRDRGGPEAF
TRBJ1-5,TRBV7-8,-,ASSLANSNQPQH
TRBJ1-5,TRBV30,-,AWSGRGSDSNQPQH
TRBJ2-7,TRBV7-6,-,ASSLVASGYEQY
TRBJ2-1,TRBV5-1,-,ASSPIPSGGGNEQF
TRBJ2-1,TRBV5-6,-,ASSFWTGGMHNEQF
TRBJ2-1,TRBV27,-,AIVSGSNEQF
TRBJ2-7,TRBV27,-,ASSFSRAYEQY
TRBJ1-4,TRBV3-1/TRBV3-2,-,ASSQPIDRHLLF
TRBJ2-1,TRBV6-5,-,ATTRRSYNEQF
TRBJ2-5,TRBV5-4,-,ASSPTSGGETQY
TRBJ1-1,TRBV28,-,ASSPTVNTEAF
TRBJ2-6,TRBV10-3,-,AISESGRALSGANVLT
TRBJ1-2,TRBV7-9,-,ASSLDSGSGGGYT
TRBJ1-3,TRBV5-5,-,ASSGGSGSGNTIY
TRBJ1-2,TRBV7-7,-,ASSLVHYRDRPSLNYGYT
TRBJ2-7,TRBV5-6,-,ASSSHGYEQY
TRBJ2-3,TRBV5-1,-,ASSLDNSGTDTQY
TRBJ2-3,TRBV4-2,-,ASSQDSQDRGFGDTQY
TRBJ2-2,TRBV24-1,-,ATSDLESTGELF
TRBJ1-1,TRBV7-9,-,ASSLPGGLNTEAF
TRBJ2-1,TRBV5-4,-,ASSLGGPSYNEQF
TRBJ2-7,TRBV5-4,-,ASSLGTAAYEQY
TRBJ1-6,TRBV9,-,ASSIGRLEDSPLH
TRBJ1-5,TRBV5-1,-,ASSLAAGSNQPQH
TRBJ2-1,TRBV4-3,once,ASSQEGQGADEQF
TRBJ1-5,TRBV19,-,ASRPRDFSNQPQH
TRBJ1-2,TRBV6-6,-,ASSYEQGALVYGYT
TRBJ2-7,TRBV18,few,ASSRTESSYEQY
TRBJ2-7,TRBV4-1,-,ASSPGTSGRGGYEQY
TRBJ2-1,TRBV4-3,-,ASSQGASGEQF
TRBJ2-2,TRBV5-1,-,ASSLGQGQVATGELF
TRBJ1-1,TRBV7-9,many,ASRFTGGSTEAF
TRBJ2-7,TRBV2,-,ASSFLTGGSDEQY
TRBJ2-7,TRBV5-1,-,ASSLGAGYGEQY
TRBJ1-1,TRBV7-9,-,ASSLGTGMNTEAF
TRBJ1-3,TRBV7-2,few,ASSRRTGSGNTIY
TRBJ1-3,TRBV9,once,ASSVASQGGGNTIY
TRBJ2-7,TRBV6-2/TRBV6-3,-,ASSYPGEDPFSYEQY
TRBJ1-2,TRBV6-5,-,ASSYSYREGYGYT
TRBJ2-1,TRBV11-2,-,ASSFRQGHEQF
TRBJ1-1,TRBV19,-,ASSTVGTPNTEAF
TRBJ2-1,TRBV6-5,-,ASSGYLNEQF
TRBJ2-5,TRBV11-3,-,ASSLQGGETQY
TRBJ1-1,TRBV5-6,-,ASSLSHTEAF
TRBJ2-3,TRBV6-5,-,ASRSPGQGLHTQY
TRBJ2-2,TRBV9,few,ASTKGPNTGELF
TRBJ1-1,TRBV27,-,ASSLLLDRPTEAF
TRBJ1-2,TRBV11-2,-,ASSLNGNYGYT
TRBJ2-1,TRBV12-3/TRBV12-4,-,ASRQGYEQF
TRBJ1-1,TRBV23-1,-,ASSQKWATNTEAF
TRBJ1-2,TRBV18,-,ASSRPGQTNYGYT
TRBJ2-1,TRBV6-2/TRBV6-3,-,ASSPLPGTEGIHNEQF
TRBJ1-1,TRBV28,-,ASSLPDTEAF
TRBJ2-7,TRBV27,-,ASRAPPFYEQY
TRBJ2-4,TRBV28,-,ARHIYLRVSKNIQY
TRBJ1-1,TRBV28,-,ASRTSAEAF
TRBJ1-1,TRBV29-1,-,SVTGTTNSVNTEAF